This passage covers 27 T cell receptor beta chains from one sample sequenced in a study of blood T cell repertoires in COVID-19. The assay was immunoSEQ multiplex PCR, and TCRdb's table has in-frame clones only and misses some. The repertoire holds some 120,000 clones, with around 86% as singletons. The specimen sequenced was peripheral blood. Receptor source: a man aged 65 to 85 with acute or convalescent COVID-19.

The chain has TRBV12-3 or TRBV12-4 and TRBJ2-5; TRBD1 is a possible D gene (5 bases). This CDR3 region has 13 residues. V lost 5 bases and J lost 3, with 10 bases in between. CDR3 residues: CASSLDREETQYF. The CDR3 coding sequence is TGTGCCAGCAGTCTCGACAGAGAAGAGACCCAGTACTTC.

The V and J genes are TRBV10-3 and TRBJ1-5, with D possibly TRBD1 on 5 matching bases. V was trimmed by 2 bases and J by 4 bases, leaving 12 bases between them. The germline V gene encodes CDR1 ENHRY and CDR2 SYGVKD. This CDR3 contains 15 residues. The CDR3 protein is CAISEIDSLNQPQHF. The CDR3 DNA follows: TGTGCCATCAGTGAGATTGACAGCTTAAATCAGCCCCAGCATTTT.

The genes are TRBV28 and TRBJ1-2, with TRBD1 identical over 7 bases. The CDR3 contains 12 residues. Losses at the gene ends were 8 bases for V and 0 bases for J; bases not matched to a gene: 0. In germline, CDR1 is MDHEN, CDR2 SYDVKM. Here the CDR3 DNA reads TGTGCCAGCGGGACAGCTAACTATGGCTACACCTTC. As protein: CASGTANYGYTF.

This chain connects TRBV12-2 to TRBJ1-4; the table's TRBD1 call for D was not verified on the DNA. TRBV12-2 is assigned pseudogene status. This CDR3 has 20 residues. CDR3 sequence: CASRLAGLGDRGTTNEKLFF. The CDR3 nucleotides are TGTGCAAGTCGCTTAGCGGGGTTAGGTGACAGGGGCACAACTAATGAAAAACTGTTTTTT.

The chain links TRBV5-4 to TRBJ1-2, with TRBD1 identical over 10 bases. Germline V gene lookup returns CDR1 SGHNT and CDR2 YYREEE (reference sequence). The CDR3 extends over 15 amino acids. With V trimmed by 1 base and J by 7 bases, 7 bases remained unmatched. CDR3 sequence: CASSLRDRGFGGYTF. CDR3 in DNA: TGTGCCAGCAGCTTGCGGGACAGGGGATTTGGTGGCTACACCTTC.

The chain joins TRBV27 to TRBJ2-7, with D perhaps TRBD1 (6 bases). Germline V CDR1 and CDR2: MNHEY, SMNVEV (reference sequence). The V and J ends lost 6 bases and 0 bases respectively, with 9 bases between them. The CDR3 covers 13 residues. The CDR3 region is CASSQGRSYEQYF. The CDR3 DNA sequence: TGTGCCAGCAGCCAGGGGCGCTCCTACGAGCAGTACTTC.

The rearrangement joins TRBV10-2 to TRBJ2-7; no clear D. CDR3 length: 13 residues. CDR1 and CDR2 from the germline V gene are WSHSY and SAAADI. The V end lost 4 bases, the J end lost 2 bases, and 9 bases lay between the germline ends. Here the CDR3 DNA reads TGCGCCAGCAGTGTCGGTAGTACCTACGAGCAGTACTTC. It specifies CASSVGSTYEQYF.

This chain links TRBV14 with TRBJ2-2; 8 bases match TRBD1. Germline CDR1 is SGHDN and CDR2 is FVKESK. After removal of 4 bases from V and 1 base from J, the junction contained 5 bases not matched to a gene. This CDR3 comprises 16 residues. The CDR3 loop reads CASSRIGQGNTGELFF. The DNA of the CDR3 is TGTGCCAGCAGCCGGATAGGACAGGGGAACACCGGGGAGCTGTTTTTT.

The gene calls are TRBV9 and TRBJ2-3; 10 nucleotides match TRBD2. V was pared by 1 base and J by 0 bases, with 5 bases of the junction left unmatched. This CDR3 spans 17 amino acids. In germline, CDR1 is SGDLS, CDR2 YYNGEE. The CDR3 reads CASSVRSGGASTDTQYF. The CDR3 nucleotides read TGTGCCAGCAGCGTAAGGAGCGGGGGGGCTAGCACAGATACGCAGTATTTT. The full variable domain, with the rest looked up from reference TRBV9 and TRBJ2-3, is DSGVTQTPKHLITATGQRVTLRCSPRSGDLSVYWYQQSLDQGLQFLIQYYNGEERAKGNILERFSAQQFPDLHSELNLSSLELGDSALYFCASSVRSGGASTDTQYFGPGTRLTVL.

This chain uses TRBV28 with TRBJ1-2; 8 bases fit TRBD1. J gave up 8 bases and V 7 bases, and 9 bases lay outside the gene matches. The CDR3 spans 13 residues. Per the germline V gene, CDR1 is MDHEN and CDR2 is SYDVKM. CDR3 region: CASNDRGVIGYTF. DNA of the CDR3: TGTGCCAGCAACGACAGGGGAGTTATCGGCTACACCTTC.

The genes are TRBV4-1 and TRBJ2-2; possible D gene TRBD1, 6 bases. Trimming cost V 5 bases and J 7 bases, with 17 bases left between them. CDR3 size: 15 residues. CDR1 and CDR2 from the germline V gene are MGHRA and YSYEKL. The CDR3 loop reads CASSEAMGAYGELFF. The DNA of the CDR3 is TGCGCCAGCAGCGAAGCGATGGGGGCTTACGGGGAGCTGTTTTTT.

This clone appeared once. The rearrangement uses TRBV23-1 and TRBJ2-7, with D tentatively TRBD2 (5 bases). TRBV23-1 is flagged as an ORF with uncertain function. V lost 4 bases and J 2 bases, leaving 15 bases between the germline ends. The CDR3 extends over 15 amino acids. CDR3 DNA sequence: TGCGCCAGCAGTCCTAAGGGAGCACTTCCCTACGAGCAGTACTTC. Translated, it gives CASSPKGALPYEQYF.

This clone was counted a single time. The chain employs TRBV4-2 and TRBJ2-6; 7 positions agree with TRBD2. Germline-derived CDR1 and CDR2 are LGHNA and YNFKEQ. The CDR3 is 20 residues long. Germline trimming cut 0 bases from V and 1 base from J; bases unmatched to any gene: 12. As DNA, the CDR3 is TGTGCCAGCAGCCAAGATCCGGGGGGTGGGGCGCCGTCTGGGGCCAACGTCCTGACTTTC. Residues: CASSQDPGGGAPSGANVLTF.

CDR3 in amino acids: CASSGAGGGAYGYTF. CDR3 nucleotides: TGTGCCAGCAGTGGGGCCGGGGGGGGTGCCTATGGCTACACCTTC. The chain is built from TRBV2 and TRBJ1-2; perhaps TRBD1 as D (5 bases). In germline, CDR1 is SNHLY, CDR2 FYNNEI. This CDR3 has 15 residues. The germline V and J ends were trimmed by 4 bases and 4 bases, with 16 bases remaining between them.

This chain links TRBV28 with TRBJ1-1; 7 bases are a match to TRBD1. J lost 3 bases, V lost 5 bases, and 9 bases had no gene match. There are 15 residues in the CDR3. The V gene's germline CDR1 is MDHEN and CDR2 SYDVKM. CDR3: CASSAPGQGDTEAFF. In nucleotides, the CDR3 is TGTGCCAGCAGTGCTCCGGGGCAGGGGGACACTGAAGCTTTCTTT.

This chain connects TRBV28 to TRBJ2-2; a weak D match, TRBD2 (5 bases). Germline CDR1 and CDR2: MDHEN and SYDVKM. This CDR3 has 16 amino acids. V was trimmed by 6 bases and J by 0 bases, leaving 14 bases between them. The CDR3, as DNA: TGTGCCAGCAGGGTTCTAGCACCAGCGAACACCGGGGAGCTGTTTTTT. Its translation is CASRVLAPANTGELFF.

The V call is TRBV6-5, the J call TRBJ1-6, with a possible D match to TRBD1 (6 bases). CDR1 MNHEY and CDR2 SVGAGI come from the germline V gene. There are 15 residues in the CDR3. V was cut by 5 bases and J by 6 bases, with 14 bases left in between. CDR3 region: CASSSGQRLNSPLHF. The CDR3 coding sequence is TGTGCCAGCAGTAGCGGACAGCGTCTTAATTCACCCCTCCACTTT.

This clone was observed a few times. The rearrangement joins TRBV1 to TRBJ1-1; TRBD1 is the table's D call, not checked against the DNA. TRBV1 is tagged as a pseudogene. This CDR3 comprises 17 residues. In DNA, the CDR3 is TGCACCAGCAGCCAAGTACGTCCTAGGGGCGGTCCCACTGAAGCTTTCTTT. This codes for CTSSQVRPRGGPTEAFF.

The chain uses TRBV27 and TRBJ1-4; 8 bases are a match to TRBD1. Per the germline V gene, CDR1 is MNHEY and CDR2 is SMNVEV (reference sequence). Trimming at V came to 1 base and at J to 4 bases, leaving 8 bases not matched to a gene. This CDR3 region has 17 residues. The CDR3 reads CASSLLRNRGFNEKLFF. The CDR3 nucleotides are TGTGCCAGCAGTTTATTGAGGAACAGGGGGTTTAATGAAAAACTGTTTTTT.

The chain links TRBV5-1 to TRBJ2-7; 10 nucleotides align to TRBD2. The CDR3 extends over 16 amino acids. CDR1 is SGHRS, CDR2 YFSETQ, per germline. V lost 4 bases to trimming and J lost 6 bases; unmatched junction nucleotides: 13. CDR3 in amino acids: CASSPDLRTSGGEQYF. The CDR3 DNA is TGCGCCAGCAGCCCCGATCTCCGGACTAGCGGCGGCGAGCAGTACTTC.

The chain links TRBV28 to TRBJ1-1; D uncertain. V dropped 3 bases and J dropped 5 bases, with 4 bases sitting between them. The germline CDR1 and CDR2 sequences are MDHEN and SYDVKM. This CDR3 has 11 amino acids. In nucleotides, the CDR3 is TGTGCCAGCAGTTTTCTGACTGAAGCTTTCTTT. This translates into CASSFLTEAFF.

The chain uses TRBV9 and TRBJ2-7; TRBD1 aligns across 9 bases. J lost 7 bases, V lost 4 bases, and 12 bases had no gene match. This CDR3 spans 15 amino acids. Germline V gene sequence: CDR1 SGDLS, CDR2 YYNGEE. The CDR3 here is CASSSPTGTGSEQYF. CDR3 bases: TGTGCCAGCAGCTCGCCCACCGGGACAGGGTCGGAGCAGTACTTC.

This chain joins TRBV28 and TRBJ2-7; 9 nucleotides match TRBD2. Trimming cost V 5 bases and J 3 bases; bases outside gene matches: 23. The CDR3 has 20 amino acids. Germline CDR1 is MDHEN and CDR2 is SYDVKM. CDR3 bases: TGTGCCAGCAGTCCCGCCGATGGGGCTAGCGGGGCCCGATCAGGCTACGAGCAGTACTTC. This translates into CASSPADGASGARSGYEQYF.

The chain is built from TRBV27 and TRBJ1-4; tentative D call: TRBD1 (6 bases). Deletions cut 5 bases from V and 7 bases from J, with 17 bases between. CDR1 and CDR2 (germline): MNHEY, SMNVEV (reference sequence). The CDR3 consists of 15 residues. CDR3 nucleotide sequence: TGTGCCAGCAGTAGCCTACAGGGTAATGGTGAAAAACTGTTTTTT. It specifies CASSSLQGNGEKLFF. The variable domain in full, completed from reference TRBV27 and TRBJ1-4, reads EAQVTQNPRYLITVTGKKLTVTCSQNMNHEYMSWYRQDPGLGLRQIYYSMNVEVTDKGDVPEGYKVSRKEKRNFPLILESPSPNQTSLYFCASSSLQGNGEKLFFGSGTQLSVL.

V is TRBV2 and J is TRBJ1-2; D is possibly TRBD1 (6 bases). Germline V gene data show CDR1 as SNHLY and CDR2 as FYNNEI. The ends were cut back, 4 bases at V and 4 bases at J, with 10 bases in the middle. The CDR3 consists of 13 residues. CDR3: CASSVQDSYGYTF. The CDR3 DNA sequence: TGTGCCAGCAGTGTGCAGGACAGCTATGGCTACACCTTC.

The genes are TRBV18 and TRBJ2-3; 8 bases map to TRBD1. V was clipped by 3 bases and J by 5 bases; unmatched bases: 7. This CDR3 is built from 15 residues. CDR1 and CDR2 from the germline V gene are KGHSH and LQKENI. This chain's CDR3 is CASSPKDRGRDTQYF. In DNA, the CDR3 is TGTGCCAGCTCACCCAAAGACAGGGGAAGAGATACGCAGTATTTT.

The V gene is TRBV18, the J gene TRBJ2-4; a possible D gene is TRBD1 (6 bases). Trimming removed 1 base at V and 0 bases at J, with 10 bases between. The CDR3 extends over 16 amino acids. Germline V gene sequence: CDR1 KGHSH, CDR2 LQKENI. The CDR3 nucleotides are TGTGCCAGCTCACCACGGACAGATCTAGCCAAAAACATTCAGTACTTC. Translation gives CASSPRTDLAKNIQYF.